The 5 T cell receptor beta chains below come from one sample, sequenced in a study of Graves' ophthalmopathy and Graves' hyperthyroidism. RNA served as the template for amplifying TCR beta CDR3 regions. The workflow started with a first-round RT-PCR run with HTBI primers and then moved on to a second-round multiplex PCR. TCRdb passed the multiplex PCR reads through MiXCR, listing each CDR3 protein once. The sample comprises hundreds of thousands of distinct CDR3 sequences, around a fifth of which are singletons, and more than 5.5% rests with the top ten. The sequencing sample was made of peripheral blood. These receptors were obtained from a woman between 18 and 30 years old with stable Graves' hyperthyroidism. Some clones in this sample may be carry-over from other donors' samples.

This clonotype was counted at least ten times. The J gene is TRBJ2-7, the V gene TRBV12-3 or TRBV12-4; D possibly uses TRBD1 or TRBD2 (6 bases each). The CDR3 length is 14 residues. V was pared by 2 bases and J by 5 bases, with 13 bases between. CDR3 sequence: CASSLIGGWDEQYF. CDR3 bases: TGTGCCAGCAGTTTAATCGGGGGCTGGGACGAGCAGTACTTC.

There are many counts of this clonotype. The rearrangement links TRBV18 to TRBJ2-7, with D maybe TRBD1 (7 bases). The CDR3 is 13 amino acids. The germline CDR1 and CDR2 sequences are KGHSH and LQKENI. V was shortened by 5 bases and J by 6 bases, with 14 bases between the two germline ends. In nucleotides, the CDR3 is TGTGCCAGCTCATCGGACAGGCGGGGCGAGCAGTACTTC. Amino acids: CASSSDRRGEQYF.

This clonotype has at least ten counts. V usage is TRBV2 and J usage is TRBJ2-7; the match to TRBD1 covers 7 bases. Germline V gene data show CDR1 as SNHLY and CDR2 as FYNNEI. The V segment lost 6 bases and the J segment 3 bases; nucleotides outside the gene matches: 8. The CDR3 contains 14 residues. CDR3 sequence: CASRDREGGYEQYF. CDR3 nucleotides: TGTGCCAGCAGAGACAGGGAAGGGGGCTACGAGCAGTACTTC.

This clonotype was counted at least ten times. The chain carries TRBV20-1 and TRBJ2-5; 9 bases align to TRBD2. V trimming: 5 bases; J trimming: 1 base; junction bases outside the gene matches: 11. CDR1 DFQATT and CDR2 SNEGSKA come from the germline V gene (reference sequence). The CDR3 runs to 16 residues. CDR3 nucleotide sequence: TGCAGTGCTCAGGGGGGGGATAGCGGGAGCCAAGAGACCCAGTACTTC. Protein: CSAQGGDSGSQETQYF.

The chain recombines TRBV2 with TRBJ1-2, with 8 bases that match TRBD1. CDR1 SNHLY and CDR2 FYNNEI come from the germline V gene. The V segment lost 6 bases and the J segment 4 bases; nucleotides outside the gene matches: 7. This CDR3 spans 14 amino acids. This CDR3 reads CASSEGQAPYGYTF. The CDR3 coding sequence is TGTGCCAGCAGCGAGGGACAGGCGCCCTATGGCTACACCTTC.